The TCR beta chain described here comes from a study of immune characterization of retroperitoneal liposarcoma. The CDR3 loop spans 15 amino acids. Germline V lookup: CDR1 MNHNS, CDR2 SASEGT. V lost 7 bases, J lost 3 bases, and 7 bases stayed unmatched. This clonotype has just a few counts. A read error is possible here, since a much larger clone lies one base away. MiXCR was run by TCRdb on the PCR reads, yielding one entry per CDR3 protein. The sample has about 10,000 distinct CDR3 sequences, approximately 30% seen once; the top ten hold 8% to 10%. Material for sequencing was tumor tissue. This rearrangement joins TRBV6-1 to TRBJ2-2; TRBD1 agrees at 8 bases. The receptor comes from a male donor with retroperitoneal liposarcoma. CDR3 DNA sequence: TGTGCCAGCATAACCGGGACAGGTTACACCGGGGAGCTGTTTTTT. This sequence encodes CASITGTGYTGELFF.